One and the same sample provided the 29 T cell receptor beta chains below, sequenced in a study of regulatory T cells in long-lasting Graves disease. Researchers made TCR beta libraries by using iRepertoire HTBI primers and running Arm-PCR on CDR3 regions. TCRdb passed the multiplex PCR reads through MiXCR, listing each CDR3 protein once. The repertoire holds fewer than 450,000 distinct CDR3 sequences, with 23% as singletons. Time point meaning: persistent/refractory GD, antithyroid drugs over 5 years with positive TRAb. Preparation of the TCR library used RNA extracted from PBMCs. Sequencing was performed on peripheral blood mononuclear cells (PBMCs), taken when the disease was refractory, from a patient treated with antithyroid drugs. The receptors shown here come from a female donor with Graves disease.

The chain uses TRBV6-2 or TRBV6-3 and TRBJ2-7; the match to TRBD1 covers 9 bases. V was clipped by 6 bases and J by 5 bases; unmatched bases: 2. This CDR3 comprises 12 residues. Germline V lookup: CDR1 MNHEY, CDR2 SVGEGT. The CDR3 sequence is CASSWTGDEQYF. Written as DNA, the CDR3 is TGTGCCAGCAGCTGGACAGGGGACGAGCAGTACTTC.

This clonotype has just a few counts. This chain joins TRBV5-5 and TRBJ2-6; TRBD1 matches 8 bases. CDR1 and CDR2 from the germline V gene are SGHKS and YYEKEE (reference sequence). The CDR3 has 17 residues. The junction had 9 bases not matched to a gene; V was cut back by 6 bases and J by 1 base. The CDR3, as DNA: TGTGCCAGCACCCTAAGGACAGGGACGTCTGGGGCCAACGTCCTGACTTTC. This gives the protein CASTLRTGTSGANVLTF. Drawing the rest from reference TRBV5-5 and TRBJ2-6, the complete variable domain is DAGVTQSPTHLIKTRGQQVTLRCSPISGHKSVSWYQQVLGQGPQFIFQYYEKEERGRGNFPDRFSARQFPNYSSELNVNALLLGDSALYLCASTLRTGTSGANVLTFGAGSRLTVL.

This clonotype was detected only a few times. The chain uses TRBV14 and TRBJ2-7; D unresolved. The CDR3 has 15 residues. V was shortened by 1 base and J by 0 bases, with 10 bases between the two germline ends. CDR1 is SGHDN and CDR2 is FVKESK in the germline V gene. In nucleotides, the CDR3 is TGTGCCAGCAGCCAAGCATTCGGAAGCTCCTACGAGCAGTACTTC. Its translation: CASSQAFGSSYEQYF.

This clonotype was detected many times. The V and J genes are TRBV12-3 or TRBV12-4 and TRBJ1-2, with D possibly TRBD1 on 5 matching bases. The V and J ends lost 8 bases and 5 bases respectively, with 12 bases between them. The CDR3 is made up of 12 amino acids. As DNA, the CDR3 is TGTGCCAGCTGGCAGGGATGGTATGGCTACACCTTC. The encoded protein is CASWQGWYGYTF.

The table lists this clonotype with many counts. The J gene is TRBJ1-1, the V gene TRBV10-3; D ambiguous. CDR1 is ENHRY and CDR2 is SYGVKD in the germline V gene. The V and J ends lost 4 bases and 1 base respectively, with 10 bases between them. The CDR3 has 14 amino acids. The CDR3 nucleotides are TGTGCCATCAGTGGAGGGCTCTGGAACACTGAAGCTTTCTTT. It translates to CAISGGLWNTEAFF.

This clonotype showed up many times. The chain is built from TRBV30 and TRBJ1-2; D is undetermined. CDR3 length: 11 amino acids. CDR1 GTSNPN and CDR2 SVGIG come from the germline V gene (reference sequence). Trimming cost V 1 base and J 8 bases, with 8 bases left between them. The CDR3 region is CAWSGAWGYTF. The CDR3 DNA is TGTGCCTGGAGTGGGGCCTGGGGCTACACCTTC.

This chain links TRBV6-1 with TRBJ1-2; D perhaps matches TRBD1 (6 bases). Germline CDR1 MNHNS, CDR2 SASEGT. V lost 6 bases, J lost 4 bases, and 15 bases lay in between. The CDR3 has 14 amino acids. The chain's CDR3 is CASRSKGGIYGYTF. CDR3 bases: TGTGCCAGCAGATCCAAAGGGGGGATCTATGGCTACACCTTC.

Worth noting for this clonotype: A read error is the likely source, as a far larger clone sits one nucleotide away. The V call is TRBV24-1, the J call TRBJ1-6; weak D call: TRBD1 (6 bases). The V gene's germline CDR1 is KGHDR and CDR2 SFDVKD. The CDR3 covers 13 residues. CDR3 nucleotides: TGTGCCACCAGTGATGACAGGAACACTGAAGCTTCCTTT. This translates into CATSDDRNTEASF.

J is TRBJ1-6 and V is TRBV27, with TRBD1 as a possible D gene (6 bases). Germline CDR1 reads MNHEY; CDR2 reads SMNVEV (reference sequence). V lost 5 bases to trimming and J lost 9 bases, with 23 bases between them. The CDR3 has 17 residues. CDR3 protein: CASSGGEGVFGISPLHF. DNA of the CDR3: TGTGCCAGCAGTGGGGGTGAGGGGGTATTTGGAATTTCACCCCTCCACTTT.

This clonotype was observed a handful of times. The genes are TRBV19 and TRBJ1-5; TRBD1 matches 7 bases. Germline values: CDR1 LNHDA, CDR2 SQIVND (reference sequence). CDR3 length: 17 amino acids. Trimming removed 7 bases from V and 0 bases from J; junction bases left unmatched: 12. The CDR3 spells CASNFGGRGFSNQPQHF. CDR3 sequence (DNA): TGTGCCAGTAACTTCGGCGGCAGGGGGTTTAGCAATCAGCCCCAGCATTTT. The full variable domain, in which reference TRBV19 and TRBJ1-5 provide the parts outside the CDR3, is DGGITQSPKYLFRKEGQNVTLSCEQNLNHDAMYWYRQDPGQGLRLIYYSQIVNDFQKGDIAEGYSVSREKKESFPLTVTSAQKNPTAFYLCASNFGGRGFSNQPQHFGDGTRLSIL.

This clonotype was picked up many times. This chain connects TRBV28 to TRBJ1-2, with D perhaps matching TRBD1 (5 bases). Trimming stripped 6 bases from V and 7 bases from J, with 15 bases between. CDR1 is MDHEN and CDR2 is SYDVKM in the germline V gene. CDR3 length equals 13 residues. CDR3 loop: CASRPTETLGYTF. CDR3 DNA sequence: TGTGCCAGCAGACCGACAGAGACTCTTGGCTACACCTTC.

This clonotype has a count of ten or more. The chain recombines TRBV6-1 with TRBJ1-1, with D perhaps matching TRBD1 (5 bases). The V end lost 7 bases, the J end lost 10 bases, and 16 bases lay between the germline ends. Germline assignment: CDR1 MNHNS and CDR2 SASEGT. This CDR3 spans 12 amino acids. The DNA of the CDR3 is TGTGCCAGCATGAACTCAGGGAGAGGAGCTTTCTTT. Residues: CASMNSGRGAFF.

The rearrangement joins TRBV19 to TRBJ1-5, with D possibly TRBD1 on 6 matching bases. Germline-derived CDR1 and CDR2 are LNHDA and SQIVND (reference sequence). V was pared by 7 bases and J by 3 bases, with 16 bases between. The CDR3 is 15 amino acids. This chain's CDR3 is CASKAGGQTNQPQHF. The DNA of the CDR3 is TGTGCCAGTAAGGCGGGCGGACAGACCAATCAGCCCCAGCATTTT.

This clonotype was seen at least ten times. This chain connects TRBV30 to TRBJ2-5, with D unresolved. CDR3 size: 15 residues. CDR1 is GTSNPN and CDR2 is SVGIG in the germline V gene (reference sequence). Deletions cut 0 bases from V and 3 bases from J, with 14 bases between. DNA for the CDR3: TGTGCCTGGAGTGTCAGCCGGTTGCCGAAAGAGACCCAGTACTTC. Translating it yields CAWSVSRLPKETQYF.

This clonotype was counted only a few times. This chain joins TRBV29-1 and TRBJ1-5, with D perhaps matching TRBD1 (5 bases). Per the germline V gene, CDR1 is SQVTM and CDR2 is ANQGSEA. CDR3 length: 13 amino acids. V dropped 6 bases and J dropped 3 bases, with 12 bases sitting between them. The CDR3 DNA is TGCAGCGTGGTCGGGACCGTCAATCAGCCCCAGCATTTT. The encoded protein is CSVVGTVNQPQHF.

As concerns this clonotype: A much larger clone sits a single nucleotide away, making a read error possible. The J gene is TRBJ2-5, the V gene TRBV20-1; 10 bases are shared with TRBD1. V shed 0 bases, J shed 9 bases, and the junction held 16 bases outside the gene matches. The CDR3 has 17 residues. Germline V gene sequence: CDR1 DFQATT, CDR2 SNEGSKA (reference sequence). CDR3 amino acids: CSARDLAGTGDLEAQYF. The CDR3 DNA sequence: TGCAGTGCTAGAGATTTGGCAGGGACAGGGGATTTGGAGGCCCAGTACTTC.

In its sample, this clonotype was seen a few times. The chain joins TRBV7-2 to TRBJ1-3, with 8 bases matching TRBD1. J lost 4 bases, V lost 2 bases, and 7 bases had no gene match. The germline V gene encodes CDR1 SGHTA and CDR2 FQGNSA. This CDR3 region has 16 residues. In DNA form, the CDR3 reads TGTGCCAGCAGCTTACCAGGGGGCGGGTCCGGAAACACCATATATTTT. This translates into CASSLPGGGSGNTIYF.

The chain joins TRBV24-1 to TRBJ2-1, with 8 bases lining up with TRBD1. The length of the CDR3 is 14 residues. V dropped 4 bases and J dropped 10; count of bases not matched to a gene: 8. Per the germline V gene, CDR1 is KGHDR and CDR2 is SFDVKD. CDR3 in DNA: TGTGCCACCAGTGACCCCGGACAGGGAGGCGAGCAGTTCTTC. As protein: CATSDPGQGGEQFF.

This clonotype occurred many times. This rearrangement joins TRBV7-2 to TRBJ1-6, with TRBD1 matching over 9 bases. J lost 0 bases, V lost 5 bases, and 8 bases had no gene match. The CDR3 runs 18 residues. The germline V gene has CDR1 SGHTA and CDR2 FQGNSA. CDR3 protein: CASSRRTGESSYNSPLHF. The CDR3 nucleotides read TGTGCCAGCAGCCGGAGGACAGGGGAAAGCTCCTATAATTCACCCCTCCACTTT.

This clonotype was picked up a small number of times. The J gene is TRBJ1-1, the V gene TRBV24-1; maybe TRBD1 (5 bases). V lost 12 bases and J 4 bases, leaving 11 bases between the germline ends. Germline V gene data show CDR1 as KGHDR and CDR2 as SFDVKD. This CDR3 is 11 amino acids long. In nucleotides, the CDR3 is TGTGCCTCCCTTGGGGGCACTGAAGCTTTCTTT. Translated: CASLGGTEAFF.

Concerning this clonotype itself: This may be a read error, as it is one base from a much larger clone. CDR3 coding DNA: TGTGCCAGCAGTCTAAAAATAGGATTCACTAATGAAAAACTGTTTTTT. Its protein is CASSLKIGFTNEKLFF. The chain uses TRBV28 and TRBJ1-4; D remains ambiguous. The CDR3 consists of 16 residues. The germline V gene has CDR1 MDHEN and CDR2 SYDVKM. V was clipped by 5 bases and J by 2 bases, with 15 bases between them. Combining the CDR3 with reference TRBV28 and TRBJ1-4 gives the whole variable domain DVKVTQSSRYLVKRTGEKVFLECVQDMDHENMFWYRQDPGLGLRLIYFSYDVKMKEKGDIPEGYSVSREKKERFSLILESASTNQTSMYLCASSLKIGFTNEKLFFGSGTQLSVL.

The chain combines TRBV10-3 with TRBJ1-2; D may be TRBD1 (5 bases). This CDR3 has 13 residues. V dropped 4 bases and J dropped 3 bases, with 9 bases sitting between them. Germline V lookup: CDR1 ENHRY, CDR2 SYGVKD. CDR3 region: CAISGGTDYGYTF. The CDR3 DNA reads TGTGCCATCAGTGGGGGGACGGACTATGGCTACACCTTC.

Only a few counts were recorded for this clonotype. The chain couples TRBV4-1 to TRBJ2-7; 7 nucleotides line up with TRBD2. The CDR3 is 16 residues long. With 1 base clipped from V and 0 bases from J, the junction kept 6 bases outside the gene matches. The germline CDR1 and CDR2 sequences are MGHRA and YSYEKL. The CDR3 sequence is CASSQAGAGASYEQYF. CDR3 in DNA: TGCGCCAGCAGCCAAGCCGGGGCGGGAGCCTCCTACGAGCAGTACTTC.

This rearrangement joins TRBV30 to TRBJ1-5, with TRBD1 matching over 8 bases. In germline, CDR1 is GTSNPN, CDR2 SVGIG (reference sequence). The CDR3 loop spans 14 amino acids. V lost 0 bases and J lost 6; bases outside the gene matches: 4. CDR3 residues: CAWSVSGGSQPQHF. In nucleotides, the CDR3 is TGTGCCTGGAGTGTATCAGGGGGCAGTCAGCCCCAGCATTTT.

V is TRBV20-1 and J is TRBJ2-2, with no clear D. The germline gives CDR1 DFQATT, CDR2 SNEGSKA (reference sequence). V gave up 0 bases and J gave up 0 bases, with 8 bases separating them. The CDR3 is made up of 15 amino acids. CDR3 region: CSARDGLANTGELFF. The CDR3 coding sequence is TGCAGTGCTAGAGATGGGCTGGCGAACACCGGGGAGCTGTTTTTT.

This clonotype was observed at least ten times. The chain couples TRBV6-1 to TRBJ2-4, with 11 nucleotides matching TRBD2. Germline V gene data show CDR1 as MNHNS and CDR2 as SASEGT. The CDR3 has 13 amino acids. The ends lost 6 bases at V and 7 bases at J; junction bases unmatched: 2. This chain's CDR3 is CASRLAGENIQYF. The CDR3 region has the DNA TGTGCCAGCAGACTAGCGGGAGAGAACATTCAGTACTTC.

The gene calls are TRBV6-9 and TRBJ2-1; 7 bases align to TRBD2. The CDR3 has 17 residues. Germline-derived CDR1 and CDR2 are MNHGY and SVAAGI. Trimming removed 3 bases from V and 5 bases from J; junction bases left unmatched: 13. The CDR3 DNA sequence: TGTGCCAGCAGTTACGGAGGGACTACTGCACCTAACAATGAGCAGTTCTTC. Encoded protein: CASSYGGTTAPNNEQFF.

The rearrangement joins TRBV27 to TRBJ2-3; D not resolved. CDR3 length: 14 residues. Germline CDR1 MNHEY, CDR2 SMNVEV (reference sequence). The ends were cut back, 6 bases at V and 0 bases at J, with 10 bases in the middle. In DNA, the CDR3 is TGTGCCAGCAGGAAGGGCCTAAGCACAGATACGCAGTATTTT. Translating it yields CASRKGLSTDTQYF.

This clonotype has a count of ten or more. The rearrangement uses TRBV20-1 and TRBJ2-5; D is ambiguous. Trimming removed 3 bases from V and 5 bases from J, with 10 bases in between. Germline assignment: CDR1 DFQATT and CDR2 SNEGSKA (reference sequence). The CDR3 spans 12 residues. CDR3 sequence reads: CSARGDTETQYF. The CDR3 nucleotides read TGCAGTGCTAGGGGCGACACGGAGACCCAGTACTTC.